The present T cell receptor beta chain was sequenced within a study of cytomegalovirus exposure and HLA in healthy donors. Study details: The same platform used for the approximately 670 first-cohort repertoires was also used for the 100 to 150 validation repertoires, as a later analysis reported. General study results and limits: It was about 150 TCR beta chains that were listed as cytomegalovirus-associated. Most TCR sequences were uncommon, yet certain public TCRs appeared in many donors.

TCRdb's table, derived via immunoSEQ multiplex PCR, lists solely in-frame clones and lacks some. The sample has approximately 170,000 clones, around 85% seen once; the top ten hold roughly 15%. With respect to this clone: Its antigen is currently unknown.

The origin of this receptor is a man younger than 35 in good health and CMV-seropositive. The sample consisted of PBMCs.

This CDR3 reads CAWNTRQDQPQHF. DNA for the CDR3: TGTGCCTGGAACACCAGACAGGATCAGCCCCAGCATTTT. The rearrangement joins TRBV30 to TRBJ1-5; D is possibly TRBD1 (6 bases). V lost 4 bases, J lost 5 bases, and 12 bases lay in between. Germline V gives CDR1 GTSNPN, CDR2 SVGIG (reference sequence). The CDR3 is 13 residues long.